The T cell receptor (beta chain) described here comes from a study of shared clonotypes between healthy human individuals. The sample holds one count of this clone. The table came from immunoSEQ multiplex PCR; TCRdb's copy has only in-frame clones and leaves some out. The data hold approximately 1.4 million clones, with 95% to 99% observed a single time. The sequenced sample was naive CD4+ T cells sorted from blood. The sample's subset: CD45RA+ positively selected. This receptor was identified in a man aged 30-40 years in good health.

CDR3 loop: CASIPGGSSSYNEQFF. The CDR3 nucleotides read TGTGCCAGCATCCCCGGGGGCAGTAGCTCCTACAATGAGCAGTTCTTC. The chain links TRBV5-4 to TRBJ2-1; perhaps D is TRBD1 or TRBD2 (6 bases each). The CDR3 has 16 residues. Trimming left V 6 bases short and J 0 bases short, with 16 bases between. The V gene's germline CDR1 is SGHNT and CDR2 YYREEE (reference sequence).